These 9 T cell receptor beta chains originate from one sample sequenced in a study of T-cell reconstitution after alpha-beta-depleted transplantation in children. A TCRbeta library incorporating unique molecular identifiers was prepared. TCRdb reanalysed the PCR reads using MiXCR and keeps one entry per CDR3 protein. There are roughly 300,000 distinct CDR3 sequences in the sample; 9.9% occur only once, and 9.5% to 13% lies in the top ten. Sequences were derived from PBMCs from the stem cell graft donor, sampled from the stem cell graft. These receptors were taken from a human donor who donated a stem cell graft to a child with SCID.

This clonotype was counted between two and nine times. V usage is TRBV5-1 and J usage is TRBJ2-7; 7 nucleotides agree with TRBD2. Losses at the gene ends were 4 bases for V and 5 bases for J; bases not matched to a gene: 9. The germline CDR1 and CDR2 sequences are SGHRS and YFSETQ. This CDR3 region has 14 residues. The CDR3 region is CASSGGGFVDEQYF. DNA of the CDR3: TGCGCCAGCAGCGGGGGAGGGTTTGTAGACGAGCAGTACTTC.

This clonotype was picked up a small number of times. CDR3 sequence (DNA): TGCGCCAGCAGAACGGGAAGTCGTCCGAATGAAAAACTGTTTTTT. It translates to CASRTGSRPNEKLFF. The chain recombines TRBV5-1 with TRBJ1-4; D call uncertain. V was trimmed by 5 bases and J by 5 bases, leaving 16 bases between them. The CDR3 runs 15 residues. Germline V gene data show CDR1 as SGHRS and CDR2 as YFSETQ.

This clonotype has only a few counts. The V call is TRBV11-1, the J call TRBJ2-7; 10 bases map to TRBD1. The CDR3 is made up of 18 amino acids. Trimming removed 1 base from V and 3 bases from J; junction bases left unmatched: 12. Germline CDR1 reads SGHAT; CDR2 reads FQDESV (reference sequence). This CDR3 reads CASSLGDPGQGSIYEQYF. The CDR3 coding sequence is TGTGCCAGCAGCTTAGGGGATCCGGGACAGGGGTCGATCTACGAGCAGTACTTC.

The gene calls are TRBV20-1 and TRBJ1-2, with TRBD1 matching 8 bases. Germline V gene lookup returns CDR1 DFQATT and CDR2 SNEGSKA (reference sequence). The CDR3 sequence is 14 residues long. The ends lost 4 bases at V and 7 bases at J; junction bases unmatched: 11. This chain's CDR3 is CSANLGQGGRGYTF. The CDR3 region has the DNA TGCAGTGCTAACCTCGGACAGGGAGGTCGTGGCTACACCTTC.

The chain joins TRBV20-1 to TRBJ1-2; D is perhaps TRBD1 (6 bases). The CDR3 loop spans 16 amino acids. The germline V and J ends were trimmed by 6 bases and 4 bases, with 24 bases remaining between them. CDR1 and CDR2 (germline): DFQATT, SNEGSKA (reference sequence). CDR3 nucleotides: TGCAGTGCGCCCCAGTCCCAGGGGCCCCCAGGCTATGGCTACACCTTC. It specifies CSAPQSQGPPGYGYTF.

This clonotype was detected a few times. V usage is TRBV11-2 and J usage is TRBJ1-1, with D uncertain. Germline-derived CDR1 and CDR2 are SGHAT and FQNNGV. V dropped 1 base and J dropped 10 bases, with 10 bases sitting between them. CDR3 size: 12 residues. The CDR3 bases are TGTGCCAGCAGCTTAGCCCTTGGGCGAGCTTTCTTT. As protein: CASSLALGRAFF. The variable domain in full, completed from reference TRBV11-2 and TRBJ1-1, reads EAGVAQSPRYKIIEKRQSVAFWCNPISGHATLYWYQQILGQGPKLLIQFQNNGVVDDSQLPKDRFSAERLKGVDSTLKIQPAKLEDSAVYLCASSLALGRAFFGQGTRLTVV.

This chain connects TRBV12-3 or TRBV12-4 to TRBJ2-7; 8 nucleotides agree with TRBD2. Losses at the gene ends were 8 bases for V and 5 bases for J; bases not matched to a gene: 8. The CDR3 covers 13 residues. The CDR3 coding sequence is TGTGCCAGCGTCCGCGGGGGGAACCACGAGCAGTACTTC. Translation gives CASVRGGNHEQYF.

This clonotype was found many times. This chain links TRBV10-3 with TRBJ2-7; TRBD1 matches 9 bases. The V segment lost 4 bases and the J segment 0 bases; nucleotides outside the gene matches: 1. Looked up from germline, CDR1 is ENHRY and CDR2 is SYGVKD. CDR3 length equals 14 residues. CDR3 loop: CAISADRGSYEQYF. Here the CDR3 DNA reads TGTGCCATCAGTGCGGACAGGGGCTCCTACGAGCAGTACTTC.

The sample holds a few counts of this clonotype. This chain joins TRBV10-2 and TRBJ1-5; D remains unclear. There are 15 residues in the CDR3. Germline V CDR1 and CDR2: WSHSY, SAAADI. Trimming pared 1 base from V and 4 bases from J, leaving 11 bases between. The CDR3 reads CASSELGRKNQPQHF. CDR3 DNA sequence: TGCGCCAGCAGTGAGTTAGGACGGAAGAATCAGCCCCAGCATTTT.